This T cell receptor beta chain was captured in a study of CD8 T cells in Susac syndrome. Trimming cost V 9 bases and J 5 bases; bases outside gene matches: 5. In germline, CDR1 is LNHNV, CDR2 YYDKDF (reference sequence). The CDR3 length is 14 residues. RNA amounts of roughly 0.5 to 1 ug underwent reverse transcription with random hexamers. Using its own MiXCR run on the immunoSEQ multiplex PCR reads, TCRdb lists one record per CDR3 protein. The sample lists around 130,000 distinct CDR3 sequences, around 80% occurring once. The sequencing sample was made of CD8+ T cells from PBMCs. The chain couples TRBV15 to TRBJ1-5; 12 positions match TRBD1. The receptor was isolated from a human donor with multiple sclerosis. CDR3 in amino acids: CATRDRGPYQPQHF. The CDR3 coding sequence is TGTGCCACGAGGGACAGGGGGCCTTATCAGCCCCAGCATTTT.